This passage covers 3 T cell receptor beta chains from one sample sequenced in a study of T-cell memory formation after mild COVID-19. Via MiXCR, TCRdb re-called the 5' RACE reads, giving one row per CDR3 protein. The repertoire holds around 300,000 distinct CDR3 sequences, with around 8% as singletons. The sequenced sample consisted of PBMCs or a T cell subset sorted from them (not recorded which). The receptors originated from a man aged 18 to 29 who had mild COVID-19 (a few samples of this study predate the infection). Cell type and time point are not known.

This clonotype was observed a few times. The DNA of the CDR3 is TGTGCCAGCAGCTTTGAGGGGGCAAGGGATACGCAGTATTTT. This translates into CASSFEGARDTQYF. The V call is TRBV7-8, the J call TRBJ2-3; the match to TRBD1 covers 7 bases. This CDR3 has 14 residues. V was clipped by 3 bases and J by 6 bases; unmatched bases: 6. Germline CDR1 SGHVS, CDR2 FQNEAQ.

Only a few counts were recorded for this clonotype. The chain employs TRBV6-4 and TRBJ2-7; D gene unclear. Trimming took 0 bases from V and 0 from J, leaving 18 bases between them. The germline CDR1 and CDR2 sequences are MRHNA and SNTAGT. CDR3 length: 18 residues. The DNA for the CDR3 is TGTGCCAGCAGTGACTCGAGGAAGTGGCCAAAGAGCTCCTACGAGCAGTACGTC. It yields the protein CASSDSRKWPKSSYEQYV.

This clonotype was observed a few times. The chain has TRBV20-1 and TRBJ2-3; D possibly corresponds to TRBD1 (6 bases). CDR1 DFQATT and CDR2 SNEGSKA come from the germline V gene (reference sequence). The CDR3 length is 14 residues. V gave up 5 bases and J gave up 0 bases, with 12 bases separating them. The CDR3 here is CSASWQGSTDTQYF. The CDR3 DNA reads TGCAGTGCTTCCTGGCAGGGGAGCACAGATACGCAGTATTTT.